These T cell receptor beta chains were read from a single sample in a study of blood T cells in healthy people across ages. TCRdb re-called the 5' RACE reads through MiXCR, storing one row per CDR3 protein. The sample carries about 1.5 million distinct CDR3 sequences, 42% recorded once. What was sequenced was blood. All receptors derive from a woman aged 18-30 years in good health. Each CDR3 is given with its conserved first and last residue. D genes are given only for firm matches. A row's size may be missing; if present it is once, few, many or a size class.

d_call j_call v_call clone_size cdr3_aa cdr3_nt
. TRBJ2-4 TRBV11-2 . CASSSKTGSGNIQYF TGTGCCAGCAGCTCTAAGACGGGGTCGGGAAACATTCAGTACTTC
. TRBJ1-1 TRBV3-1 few CASSYDPPTEAFF TGTGCCAGCAGCTACGACCCTCCCACTGAAGCTTTCTTT
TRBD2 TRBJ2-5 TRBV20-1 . CSARPHGGVPETQYF TGCAGTGCTAGACCGCACGGGGGGGTCCCTGAGACCCAGTACTTC
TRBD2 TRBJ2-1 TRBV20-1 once CSARRGGEVEQFF TGCAGTGCTAGGCGCGGGGGTGAAGTCGAGCAGTTCTTC
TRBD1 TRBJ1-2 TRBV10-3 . CAISEGTGEDYGYTF TGTGCCATCAGTGAAGGGACAGGGGAGGACTATGGCTACACCTTC
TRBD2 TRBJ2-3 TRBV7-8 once CASSSRLATHTDTQYF TGTGCCAGCAGCTCGAGACTAGCGACGCACACAGATACGCAGTATTTT
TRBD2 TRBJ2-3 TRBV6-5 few CASSYSVPSGTSTDTQYF TGTGCCAGCAGTTACTCGGTCCCTAGCGGGACTAGCACAGATACGCAGTATTTT
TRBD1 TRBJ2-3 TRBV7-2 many CASSLDRNTQYF TGTGCCAGCAGCTTGGACAGGAATACGCAGTATTTT
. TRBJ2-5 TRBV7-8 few CASSTRQVETQYF TGTGCCAGCAGCACCCGACAGGTTGAGACCCAGTACTTC
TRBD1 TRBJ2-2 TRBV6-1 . CASSPGTANTGELFF TGTGCCAGCAGTCCCGGGACAGCGAACACCGGGGAGCTGTTTTTT
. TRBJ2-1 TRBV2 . CASSKLAWNEQFF TGTGCCAGCAGTAAGCTAGCGTGGAATGAGCAGTTCTTC
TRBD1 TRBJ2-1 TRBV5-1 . CASNSGTDNEQFF TGCGCCAGCAACTCCGGGACAGACAATGAGCAGTTCTTC
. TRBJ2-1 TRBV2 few CASSEAGAKQFF TGTGCCAGCAGTGAAGCGGGGGCGAAGCAGTTCTTC
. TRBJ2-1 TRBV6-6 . CASSYGGGRLGQFF TGTGCCAGCAGTTACGGCGGGGGCCGTCTCGGGCAGTTCTTC
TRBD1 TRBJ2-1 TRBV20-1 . CSARRQGAHEQFF TGCAGTGCTAGGAGACAGGGGGCCCATGAGCAGTTCTTC
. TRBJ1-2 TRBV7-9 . CASSHIDYGYTF TGTGCCAGCAGCCACATTGACTATGGCTACACCTTC
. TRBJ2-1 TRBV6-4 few CASSDSPSNEQFF TGTGCCAGCAGTGACAGTCCCTCCAATGAGCAGTTCTTC
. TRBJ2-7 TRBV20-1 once CSAALPNRTMREQYF TGCAGTGCCGCGCTACCGAACAGAACCATGCGCGAGCAGTACTTC
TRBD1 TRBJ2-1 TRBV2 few CASSFHLTGQGYNEQFF TGTGCCAGCAGTTTCCACTTAACGGGACAGGGTTACAATGAGCAGTTCTTC
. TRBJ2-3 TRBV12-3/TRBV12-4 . CASRQAGRTDTQYF TGTGCCAGCAGGCAAGCCGGGAGAACAGATACGCAGTATTTT
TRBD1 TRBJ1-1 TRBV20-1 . CSAPGQTTEAFF TGCAGTGCCCCGGGACAGACCACTGAAGCTTTCTTT
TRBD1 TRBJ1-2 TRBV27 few CASSLRTGGFPNYGYTF TGTGCCAGCAGTTTGAGGACAGGGGGGTTTCCTAACTATGGCTACACCTTC
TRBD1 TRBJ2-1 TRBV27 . CASHLGQGVLEQFF TGTGCCAGCCATCTAGGACAGGGGGTCTTGGAGCAGTTCTTC
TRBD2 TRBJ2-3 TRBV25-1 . CASSEGASGSGTDTQYF TGTGCCAGCAGTGAAGGGGCTAGCGGGAGTGGGACAGATACGCAGTATTTT
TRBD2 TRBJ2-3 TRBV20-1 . CSARKYGLAGVSDTQYF TGCAGTGCTAGAAAATACGGGCTAGCGGGGGTATCAGATACGCAGTATTTT
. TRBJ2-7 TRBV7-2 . CASSISGLVGYGQYF TGTGCCAGCAGCATTAGTGGGCTAGTCGGTTATGGGCAGTACTTC
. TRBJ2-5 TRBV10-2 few CASSERVGAGTQYF TGCGCCAGCAGTGAAAGGGTGGGAGCTGGGACCCAGTACTTC
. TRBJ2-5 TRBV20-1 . CSSVGTEKETQYF TGCAGCTCAGTCGGGACGGAGAAAGAGACCCAGTACTTC
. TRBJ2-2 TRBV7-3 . CASSSWGASNTGELFF TGTGCCAGCAGCTCCTGGGGGGCCTCGAACACCGGGGAGCTGTTTTTT
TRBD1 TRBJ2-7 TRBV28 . CASSWDHRGAYEQYF TGTGCCAGCAGTTGGGACCACAGGGGCGCCTACGAGCAGTACTTC
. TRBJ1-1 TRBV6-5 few CASSDPGNTEAFF TGTGCCAGCAGTGACCCAGGGAACACTGAAGCTTTCTTT
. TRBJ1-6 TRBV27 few CASSNVDSPLHF TGTGCCAGCAGTAATGTGGACTCACCCCTCCACTTT
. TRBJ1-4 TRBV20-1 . CSARRGGRNLEKLFF TGCAGTGCTAGGAGGGGGGGCAGGAATCTTGAAAAACTGTTTTTT
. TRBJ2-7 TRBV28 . CASSPRDDEQYF TGTGCCAGCAGTCCGCGGGACGACGAGCAGTACTTC
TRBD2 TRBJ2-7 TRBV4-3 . CASSQVTSGGAHEQYF TGCGCCAGCAGCCAAGTTACTAGCGGGGGGGCCCACGAGCAGTACTTC
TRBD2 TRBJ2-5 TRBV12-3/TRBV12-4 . CASSPRGGSRNEQYF TGTGCCAGCAGTCCACGGGGCGGGAGTCGCAATGAGCAGTACTTC
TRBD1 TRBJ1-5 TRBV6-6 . CASWRQGASRNQPQHF TGTGCCAGCTGGAGACAGGGGGCGTCCCGCAATCAGCCCCAGCATTTT
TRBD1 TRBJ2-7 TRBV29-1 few CSVDDWTGNKDEQYF TGCAGCGTCGATGACTGGACAGGTAATAAAGATGAGCAGTACTTC
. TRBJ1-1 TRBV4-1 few CASSPNHGDTEAFF TGCGCCAGCAGCCCTAATCATGGTGACACTGAAGCTTTCTTT
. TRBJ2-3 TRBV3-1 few CASSQRIDLTNTDTQYF TGTGCCAGCAGCCAAAGGATTGACCTCACTAACACAGATACGCAGTATTTT
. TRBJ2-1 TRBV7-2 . CASSGDRGSEQFF TGTGCCAGCAGCGGAGATCGGGGAAGTGAGCAGTTCTTC